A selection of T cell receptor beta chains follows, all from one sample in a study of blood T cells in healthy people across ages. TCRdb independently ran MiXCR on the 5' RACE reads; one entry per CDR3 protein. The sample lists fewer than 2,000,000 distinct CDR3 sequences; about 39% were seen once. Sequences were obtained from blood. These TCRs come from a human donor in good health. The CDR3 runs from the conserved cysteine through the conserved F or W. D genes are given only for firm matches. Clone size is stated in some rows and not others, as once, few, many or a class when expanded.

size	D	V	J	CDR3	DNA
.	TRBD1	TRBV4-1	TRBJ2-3	CASSQEGTGRDTQYF	TGCGCCAGCAGCCAAGAGGGGACAGGCCGAGATACGCAGTATTTT
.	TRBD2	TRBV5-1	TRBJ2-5	CASAPGLAGEETQYF	TGCGCCAGCGCACCGGGACTAGCGGGGGAAGAGACCCAGTACTTC
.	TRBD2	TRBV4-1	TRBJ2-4	CASSPRTVSGELTVQYF	TGCGCCAGCAGCCCCCGGACCGTCAGCGGGGAACTAACCGTTCAGTACTTC
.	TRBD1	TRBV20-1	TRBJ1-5	CSANRDREYQPQHF	TGCAGTGCTAACCGGGACAGGGAGTATCAGCCCCAGCATTTT
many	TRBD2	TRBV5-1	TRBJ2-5	CASSLGLAGQYQETQYF	TGCGCCAGCAGCTTGGGACTAGCGGGGCAGTACCAAGAGACCCAGTACTTC
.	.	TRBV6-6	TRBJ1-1	CASRYETVNTEAFF	TGTGCCAGCAGATACGAAACAGTGAACACTGAAGCTTTCTTT
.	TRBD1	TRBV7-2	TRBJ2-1	CASSPRGTAPEKFF	TGTGCCAGCAGTCCCCGAGGGACAGCACCAGAAAAGTTCTTC
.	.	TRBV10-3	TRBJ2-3	CAISGRISTDTQYF	TGTGCCATCAGTGGGCGGATAAGCACAGATACGCAGTATTTT
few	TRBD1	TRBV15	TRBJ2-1	CATSRQGTYNEQFF	TGTGCCACCAGTCGACAGGGGACCTACAATGAGCAGTTCTTC
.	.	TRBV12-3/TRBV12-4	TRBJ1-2	CASSLTRSGLYGYTF	TGTGCCAGCAGTTTAACTCGGTCAGGCTTGTATGGCTACACCTTC
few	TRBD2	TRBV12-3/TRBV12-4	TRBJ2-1	CATIRLAGGVEQFF	TGTGCCACGATCCGACTAGCGGGGGGGGTAGAGCAGTTCTTC
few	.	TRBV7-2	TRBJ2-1	CASSSLGPWERANNEQFF	TGTGCCAGCAGCTCGCTAGGCCCCTGGGAGAGGGCCAACAATGAGCAGTTCTTC
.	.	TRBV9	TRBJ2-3	CASSRLMGTDTQYF	TGTGCCAGCAGCCGACTTATGGGGACAGATACGCAGTATTTT
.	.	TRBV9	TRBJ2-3	CASSLQGFTDTQYF	TGTGCCAGCAGCCTCCAGGGATTCACAGATACGCAGTATTTT
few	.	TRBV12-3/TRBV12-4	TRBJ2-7	CASSSRQERYF	TGTGCCAGCAGTTCTAGACAGGAGAGGTACTTC
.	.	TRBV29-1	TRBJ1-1	CSVEKQGGTEAFF	TGCAGCGTTGAAAAGCAGGGCGGGACTGAAGCTTTCTTT
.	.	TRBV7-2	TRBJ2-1	CASSYDSGEQFF	TGTGCCAGCAGCTACGACAGTGGTGAGCAGTTCTTC
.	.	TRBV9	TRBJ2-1	CASSVAFGTANEQFF	TGTGCCAGCAGCGTAGCCTTCGGGACCGCCAATGAGCAGTTCTTC
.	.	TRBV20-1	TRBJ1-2	CSAKGRRESLYGYTF	TGCAGTGCTAAGGGACGAAGGGAATCTCTCTATGGCTACACCTTC
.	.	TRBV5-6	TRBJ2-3	CASNTVGASTDTQYF	TGTGCCAGCAACACCGTGGGGGCTAGCACAGATACGCAGTATTTT
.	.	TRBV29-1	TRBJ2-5	CSATWGEETQYF	TGCAGCGCGACCTGGGGGGAAGAGACCCAGTACTTC
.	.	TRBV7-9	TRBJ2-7	CASRRTTGPSFDEQYF	TGTGCCAGCAGACGAACGACAGGACCCTCTTTTGACGAGCAGTACTTC
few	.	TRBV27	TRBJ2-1	CASSPQGLLVQFF	TGTGCCAGCAGTCCCCAAGGACTCTTAGTGCAGTTCTTC
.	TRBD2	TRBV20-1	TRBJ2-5	CSAPLAGVSKTQYF	TGCAGTGCACCACTAGCGGGGGTCAGCAAGACCCAGTACTTC
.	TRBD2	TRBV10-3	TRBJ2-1	CAPRTSGGAKRCNEQFF	TGTGCCCCCCGGACTAGCGGGGGCGCGAAGAGGTGCAATGAGCAGTTCTTC
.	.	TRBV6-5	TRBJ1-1	CASSLDRSWSSTEAFF	TGTGCCAGCAGTTTAGACCGGTCATGGTCGAGCACTGAAGCTTTCTTT
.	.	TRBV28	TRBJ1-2	CASSSTGWYGYTF	TGTGCCAGCAGTTCAACAGGGTGGTATGGCTACACCTTC
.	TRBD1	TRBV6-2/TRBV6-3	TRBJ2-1	CASSYSTGTGRNEQFF	TGTGCCAGCAGTTACTCGACCGGGACAGGGAGGAATGAGCAGTTCTTC
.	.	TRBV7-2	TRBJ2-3	CASSFLRGVNPTDTQYF	TGTGCCAGCAGCTTCCTTAGGGGGGTAAATCCCACAGATACGCAGTATTTT
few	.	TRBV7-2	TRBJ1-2	CASSLALLGGYTF	TGTGCCAGCAGCTTAGCGCTTCTCGGGGGCTACACCTTC
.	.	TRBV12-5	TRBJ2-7	CVSGFGGQREQYF	TGTGTTAGTGGTTTTGGAGGGCAACGCGAGCAGTACTTC
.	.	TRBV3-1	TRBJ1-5	CASSLGGPSANQPQHF	TGTGCCAGCAGCCTCGGTGGACCCAGTGCCAATCAGCCCCAGCATTTT
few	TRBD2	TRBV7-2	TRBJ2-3	CASSLGSGRDTQYF	TGTGCCAGCAGCTTAGGTAGCGGGAGGGATACGCAGTATTTT